The rows below give T cell receptor beta chains drawn from one sample of a study of cytomegalovirus exposure and HLA in healthy donors. Some clones are missing from TCRdb's copy, which holds only in-frame ones; the method was immunoSEQ multiplex PCR. Here the sample spans some 130,000 clones, almost 85% being singletons. Sequencing was performed on PBMCs. The receptors originated from a man aged 25-40 years in good health and CMV-seropositive. Both conserved end residues are part of each CDR3. D genes are given only for firm matches. For some rows the clone size is stated as once, few or many, or as a class when expanded; others skip it.

clone_size	v_call	j_call	d_call	cdr3_aa	cdr3_nt
once	TRBV29-1	TRBJ2-1	-	CSVGAPYNEQFF	TGCAGCGTGGGGGCCCCCTACAATGAGCAGTTCTTC
-	TRBV6-5	TRBJ1-2	TRBD1	CASSYLQGAVYGYTF	TGTGCCAGCAGTTACTTGCAGGGGGCAGTCTATGGCTACACCTTC
-	TRBV2	TRBJ2-7	TRBD2	CASSAGPAGSSYEQYF	TGTGCCAGCAGTGCGGGACCAGCGGGGAGCTCCTACGAGCAGTACTTC
-	TRBV5-4	TRBJ1-1	TRBD1	CASSSRDRNTEAFF	TGTGCCAGCAGCTCTCGGGACAGGAACACTGAAGCTTTCTTT
-	TRBV2	TRBJ2-5	TRBD2	CASRSSGGRETQYF	TGTGCCAGCAGGTCTAGCGGGGGGAGAGAGACCCAGTACTTC
once	TRBV7-5	TRBJ1-2	-	CVRSSPHRGAGGYTF	TGTGTCAGAAGCTCCCCACACCGGGGGGCGGGTGGCTACACCTTC
-	TRBV7-3	TRBJ2-1	TRBD1	CASSLNRGDRGNEQFF	TGTGCCAGCAGCTTAAATAGGGGAGACAGGGGTAATGAGCAGTTCTTC
-	TRBV2	TRBJ1-2	TRBD1	CASSEGMGQGNFNYGYTF	TGTGCCAGCAGTGAAGGAATGGGACAGGGGAATTTTAACTATGGCTACACCTTC
once	TRBV6-6	TRBJ2-7	TRBD2	CASTRLAGGSYEQYF	TGTGCCAGCACCCGACTAGCGGGGGGGTCCTACGAGCAGTACTTC
-	TRBV18	TRBJ2-7	-	CASSPPRGYEQYF	TGTGCCAGCTCACCACCCAGAGGATACGAGCAGTACTTC
many	TRBV5-6	TRBJ2-1	TRBD2	CASSSNPGLAYNEQFF	TGTGCCAGCAGCTCGAATCCGGGACTAGCCTACAATGAGCAGTTCTTC
-	TRBV19	TRBJ1-5	-	CASSTPTGPSNQPQHF	TGTGCCAGTAGTACCCCGACAGGCCCTAGCAATCAGCCCCAGCATTTT
-	TRBV5-6	TRBJ1-1	TRBD1	CASSSAWDRVGDTEAFF	TGTGCCAGCAGCTCCGCCTGGGACAGGGTGGGGGACACTGAAGCTTTCTTT
-	TRBV29-1	TRBJ1-1	-	CSAEDGRAFF	TGCAGCGCGGAGGACGGGAGGGCTTTCTTT